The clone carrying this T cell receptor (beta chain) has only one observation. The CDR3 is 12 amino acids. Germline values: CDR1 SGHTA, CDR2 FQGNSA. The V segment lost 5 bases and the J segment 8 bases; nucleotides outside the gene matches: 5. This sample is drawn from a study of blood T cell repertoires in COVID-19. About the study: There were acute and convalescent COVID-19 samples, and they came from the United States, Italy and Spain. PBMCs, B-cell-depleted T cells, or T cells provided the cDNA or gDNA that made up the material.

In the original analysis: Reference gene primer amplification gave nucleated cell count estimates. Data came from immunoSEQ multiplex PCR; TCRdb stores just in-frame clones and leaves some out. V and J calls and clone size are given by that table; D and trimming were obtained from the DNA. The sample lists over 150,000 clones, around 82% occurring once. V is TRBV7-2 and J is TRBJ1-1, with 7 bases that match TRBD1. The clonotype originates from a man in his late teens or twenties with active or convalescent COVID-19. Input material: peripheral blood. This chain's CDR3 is CASSPGTAEAFF. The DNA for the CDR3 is TGTGCCAGCAGCCCCGGGACAGCCGAAGCTTTCTTT.